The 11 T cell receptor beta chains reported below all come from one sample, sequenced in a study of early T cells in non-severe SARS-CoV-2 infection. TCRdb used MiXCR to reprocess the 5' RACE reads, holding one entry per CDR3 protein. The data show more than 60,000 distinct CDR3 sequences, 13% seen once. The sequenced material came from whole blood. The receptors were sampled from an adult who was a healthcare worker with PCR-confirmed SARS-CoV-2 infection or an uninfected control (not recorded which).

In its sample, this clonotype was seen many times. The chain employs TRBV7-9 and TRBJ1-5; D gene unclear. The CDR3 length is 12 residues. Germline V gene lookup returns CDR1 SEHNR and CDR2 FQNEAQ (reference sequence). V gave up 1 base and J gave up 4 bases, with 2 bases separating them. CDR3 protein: CASSLENQPQHF. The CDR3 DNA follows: TGTGCCAGCAGCTTAGAGAATCAGCCCCAGCATTTT. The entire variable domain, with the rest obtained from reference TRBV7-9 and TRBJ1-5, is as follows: DTGVSQNPRHKITKRGQNVTFRCDPISEHNRLYWYRQTLGQGPEFLTYFQNEAQLEKSRLLSDRFSAERPKGSFSTLEIQRTEQGDSAMYLCASSLENQPQHFGDGTRLSIL.

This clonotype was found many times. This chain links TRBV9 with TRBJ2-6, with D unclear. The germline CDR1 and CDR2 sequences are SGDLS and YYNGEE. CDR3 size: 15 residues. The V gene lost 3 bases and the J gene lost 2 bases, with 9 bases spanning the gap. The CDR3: CASSAHMTGANVLTF. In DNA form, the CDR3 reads TGTGCCAGCAGCGCACACATGACTGGGGCCAACGTCCTGACTTTC.

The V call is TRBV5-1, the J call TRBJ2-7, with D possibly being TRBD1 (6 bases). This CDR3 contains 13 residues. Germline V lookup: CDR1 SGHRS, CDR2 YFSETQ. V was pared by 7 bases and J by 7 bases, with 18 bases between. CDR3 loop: CASGRTVTSEQYF. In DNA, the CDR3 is TGCGCCAGCGGACGGACAGTTACGAGTGAGCAGTACTTC.

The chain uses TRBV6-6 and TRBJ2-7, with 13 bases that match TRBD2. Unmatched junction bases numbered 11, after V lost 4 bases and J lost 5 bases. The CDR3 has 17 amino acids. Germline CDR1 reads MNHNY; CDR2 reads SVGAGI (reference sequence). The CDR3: CASSWIPGTSGNHEQYF. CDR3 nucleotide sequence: TGTGCCAGCAGTTGGATCCCCGGGACTAGCGGGAACCACGAGCAGTACTTC.

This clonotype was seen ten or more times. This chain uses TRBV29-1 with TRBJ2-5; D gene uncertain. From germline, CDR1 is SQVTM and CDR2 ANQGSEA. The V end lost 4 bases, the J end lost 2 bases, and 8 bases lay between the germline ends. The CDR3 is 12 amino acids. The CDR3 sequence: CSVGGWQETQYF. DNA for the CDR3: TGCAGCGTTGGCGGCTGGCAAGAGACCCAGTACTTC.

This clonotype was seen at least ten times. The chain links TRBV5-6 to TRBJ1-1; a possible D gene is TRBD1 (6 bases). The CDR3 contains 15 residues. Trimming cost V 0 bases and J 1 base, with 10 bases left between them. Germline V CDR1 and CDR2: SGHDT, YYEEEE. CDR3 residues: CASSLVRGRNTEAFF. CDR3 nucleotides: TGTGCCAGCAGCTTGGTAAGGGGGAGGAACACTGAAGCTTTCTTT.

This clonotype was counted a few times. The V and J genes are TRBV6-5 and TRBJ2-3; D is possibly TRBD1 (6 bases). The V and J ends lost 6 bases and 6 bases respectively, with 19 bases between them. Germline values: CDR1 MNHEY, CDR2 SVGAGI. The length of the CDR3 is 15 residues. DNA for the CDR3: TGTGCCAGCAGGCCGCTACAGGGTGGGCGGGATACGCAGTATTTT. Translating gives CASRPLQGGRDTQYF.

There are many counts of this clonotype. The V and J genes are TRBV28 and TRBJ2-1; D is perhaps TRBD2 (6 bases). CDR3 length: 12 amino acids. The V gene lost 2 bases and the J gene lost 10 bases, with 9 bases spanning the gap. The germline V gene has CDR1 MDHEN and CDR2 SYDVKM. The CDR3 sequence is CASSLNREEQFF. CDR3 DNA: TGTGCCAGCAGTTTAAATCGGGAGGAGCAGTTCTTC.

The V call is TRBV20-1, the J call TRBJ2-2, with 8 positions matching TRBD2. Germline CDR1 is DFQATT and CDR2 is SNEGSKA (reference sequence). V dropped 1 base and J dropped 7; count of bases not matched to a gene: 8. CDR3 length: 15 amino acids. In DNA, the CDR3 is TGCAGTGCTAGAGGATTTAGCGGGATAGGCGGGGAGCTGTTTTTT. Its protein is CSARGFSGIGGELFF.

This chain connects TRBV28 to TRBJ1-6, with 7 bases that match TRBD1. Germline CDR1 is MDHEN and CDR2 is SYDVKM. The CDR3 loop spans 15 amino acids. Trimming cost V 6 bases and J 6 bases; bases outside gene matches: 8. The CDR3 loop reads CASSGRGAFNSPLHF. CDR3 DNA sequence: TGTGCCAGCAGCGGCAGGGGGGCATTTAATTCACCCCTCCACTTT.

The CDR3 loop reads CASSLSGTGSYGYTF. Here the CDR3 DNA reads TGTGCCAGCAGTTTGTCCGGGACAGGGTCCTATGGCTACACCTTC. V gene TRBV6-5 combines with J gene TRBJ1-2, with 9 bases matching TRBD1. Looked up from germline, CDR1 is MNHEY and CDR2 is SVGAGI. The CDR3 is 15 residues long. V shed 4 bases and J 4 bases; nucleotides not matched to a gene: 7.